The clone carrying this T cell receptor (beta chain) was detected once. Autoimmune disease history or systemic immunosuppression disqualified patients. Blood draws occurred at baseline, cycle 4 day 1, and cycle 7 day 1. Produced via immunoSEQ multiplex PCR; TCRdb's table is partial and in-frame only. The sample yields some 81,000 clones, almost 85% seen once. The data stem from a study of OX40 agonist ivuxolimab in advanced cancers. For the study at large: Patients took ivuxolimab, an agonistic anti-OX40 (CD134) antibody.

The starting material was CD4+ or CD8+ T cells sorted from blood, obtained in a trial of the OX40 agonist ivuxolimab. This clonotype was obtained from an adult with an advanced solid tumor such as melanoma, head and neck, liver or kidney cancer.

As DNA, the CDR3 is TGTGCCAGCAGACTAAAGAACACCGGGGAGCTGTTTTTT. Its translation is CASRLKNTGELFF. The gene calls are TRBV6-6 and TRBJ2-2; unclear D gene. This CDR3 contains 13 residues. In germline, CDR1 is MNHNY, CDR2 SVGAGI (reference sequence). The V end lost 6 bases, the J end lost 1 base, and 6 bases lay between the germline ends.